Listed here is a single TCR beta chain. The sample holds a few counts of this clonotype. The specificity of this receptor is unknown. No much larger clone is present one base from it, and per-base qualities are unavailable. The sequencing machine was an Illumina MiSeq. In-frame beta chains were kept once TCRdb had trimmed the public reads at Q25 with fastp and called clones with MiXCR. Rows are combined by CDR3 protein, so each entry shows the most common genes and DNA. The sample records tens of thousands of distinct CDR3 sequences, less than 15% of which are singletons. The ten largest make up around 8% of the sample. This record comes from a study of type 1 regulatory T cells (dated by TCRdb to the early 2020s). About the investigation overall: The study characterized an in vitro protocol that generated a Tr1-enriched, alloantigen-specific CD4 T cell product named T-allo10. T-allo10 was being tested clinically in patients with hematological malignancies who were undergoing allogeneic hematopoietic stem cell transplantation. Broad study findings and their caveats: Compared with non-Tr1 cells, Tr1 cells had a TCR repertoire that was more restricted, a finding the study read as clonal expansion induced by alloantigen.

CDR3 length: 12 amino acids, cysteine to phenylalanine. Only CDR3 DNA is held: 36 bases, read in frame from base 1. Via the germline V gene (reference sequence), CDR1 is MNHNY and CDR2 SVGAGI. Trimming removed 6 bases from V and 10 bases from J, leaving 13 bases between the germline ends. The specimen was cultured non-Tr1 T cells, either the whole culture or a sorted T cell fraction (not recorded which). Explained via the paper, the cell subset or site label denotes: non-Tr1 population from the T-allo10 product. This clonotype was sampled from a human donor in good health. Here the chain combines TRBV6-6 and TRBJ2-1; the D gene is not confidently resolved. The sequenced DNA: TGTGCCAGCAGGTTTACTCAAGGCGAGCAGTTCTTC. Translation gives CASRFTQGEQFF.